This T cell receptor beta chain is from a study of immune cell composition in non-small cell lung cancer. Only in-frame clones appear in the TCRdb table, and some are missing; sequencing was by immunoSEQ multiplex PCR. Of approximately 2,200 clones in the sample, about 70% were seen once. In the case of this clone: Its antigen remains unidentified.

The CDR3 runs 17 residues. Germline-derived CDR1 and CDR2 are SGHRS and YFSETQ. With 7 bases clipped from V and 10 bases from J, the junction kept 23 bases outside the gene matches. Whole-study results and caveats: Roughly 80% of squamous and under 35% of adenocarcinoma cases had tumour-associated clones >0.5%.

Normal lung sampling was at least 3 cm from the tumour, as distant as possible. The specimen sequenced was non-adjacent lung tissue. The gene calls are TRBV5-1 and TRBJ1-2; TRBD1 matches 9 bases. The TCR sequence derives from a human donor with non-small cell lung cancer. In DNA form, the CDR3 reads TGCGCCAGCGGCCGTGGGACAGGGCGAGTTTTAAACCTGGACTACACCTTC. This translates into CASGRGTGRVLNLDYTF. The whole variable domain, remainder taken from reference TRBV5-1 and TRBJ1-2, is KAGVTQTPRYLIKTRGQQVTLSCSPISGHRSVSWYQQTPGQGLQFLFEYFSETQRNKGNFPGRFSGRQFSNSRSEMNVSTLELGDSALYLCASGRGTGRVLNLDYTFGSGTRLTVV.